These 8 T cell receptor beta chains originate from one sample sequenced in a study of post-analysis software for immune sequencing data. Study results and limitations: Relative to controls, patients had a few TRBV segments at higher frequency, with TRBV5-6, TRBV5-1 and TRBV20-1 among these.

TCR beta cDNA libraries included unique molecular identifiers. TCRdb called the PCR reads again in MiXCR, with one record for every CDR3 protein. The table has approximately 730,000 distinct CDR3 sequences, around 45% seen once. No antigens are known for them. The material sequenced was blood. These receptor sequences come from a girl aged 10-17 years with multiple sclerosis.

This rearrangement joins TRBV20-1 to TRBJ2-4, with unresolved D. Germline CDR1 DFQATT, CDR2 SNEGSKA (reference sequence). The germline V and J ends were trimmed by 3 bases and 1 base, with 16 bases remaining between them. The CDR3 is 16 residues long. The CDR3 DNA is TGCAGTGCTAGGGGCTCCCAAACTGGGGCCAAAAACATTCAGTACTTC. Protein product: CSARGSQTGAKNIQYF.

This clonotype occurred a few times. The rearrangement joins TRBV5-1 to TRBJ1-1; D is uncertain. V was pared by 0 bases and J by 6 bases, with 9 bases between. The germline CDR1 and CDR2 sequences are SGHRS and YFSETQ. CDR3 length: 13 amino acids. The CDR3 DNA reads TGCGCCAGCAGCTTGGTGGAGGCGGCTGAAGCTTTCTTT. Protein sequence: CASSLVEAAEAFF.

This chain links TRBV27 with TRBJ2-1; D ambiguous. CDR3 length: 15 amino acids. V lost 6 bases and J lost 1, with 13 bases in between. CDR1 and CDR2 (germline): MNHEY, SMNVEV (reference sequence). CDR3 DNA: TGTGCCAGCAGGGGCGAATTAGGTTCCTACAATGAGCAGTTCTTC. The encoded protein is CASRGELGSYNEQFF.

This clonotype was seen a handful of times. The chain recombines TRBV9 with TRBJ1-5; D unresolved. This CDR3 contains 14 residues. Germline values: CDR1 SGDLS, CDR2 YYNGEE. With 3 bases removed from V and 4 bases from J, the gap between germline ends came to 11 bases. The CDR3 is CASSGGQDNQPQHF. The CDR3 coding sequence is TGTGCCAGCAGCGGGGGTCAGGATAATCAGCCCCAGCATTTT.

CDR3 in DNA: TGTGCCAGCAGTTACTCCTTCCTGGAGGGATACGAGCAGTACTTC. Translating gives CASSYSFLEGYEQYF. The rearrangement links TRBV6-5 to TRBJ2-7; a possible D gene is TRBD2 (6 bases). CDR3 length: 15 amino acids. Per germline, CDR1 MNHEY and CDR2 SVGAGI. Between the trimmed V and J ends, which lost 0 bases and 4 bases, there was a span of 13 bases.

Regarding this clonotype: A much larger clone sits a single nucleotide away, making a read error possible. The V and J genes are TRBV11-2 and TRBJ2-3, with unresolved D. This CDR3 has 12 amino acids. Germline CDR1 reads SGHAT; CDR2 reads FQNNGV. CDR3 loop: CANSLETDTQYF. DNA for the CDR3: TGTGCCAACAGCTTAGAAACAGATACGCAGTATTTT.

The rearrangement uses TRBV12-3 or TRBV12-4 and TRBJ2-7, with a weak D call TRBD1 (6 bases). The CDR3 totals 14 residues. V lost 5 bases, J lost 4 bases, and 15 bases lay in between. Here the CDR3 reads CASSPNTQGYEQYF. The CDR3 DNA reads TGTGCCAGCAGTCCCAACACCCAGGGGTACGAGCAGTACTTC.

The sample holds a few counts of this clonotype. This rearrangement joins TRBV7-2 to TRBJ2-7; 10 nucleotides match TRBD2. The CDR3 extends over 15 amino acids. After removal of 2 bases from V and 3 bases from J, the junction contained 4 bases not matched to a gene. Per the germline V gene, CDR1 is SGHTA and CDR2 is FQGNSA. The CDR3 DNA is TGTGCCAGCAGCTTATCTAGCGGGAGTGTCTACGAGCAGTACTTC. It encodes CASSLSSGSVYEQYF.